This T cell receptor beta chain was retrieved from a study of blood T cell repertoires in COVID-19. Overall study: Spain, Italy and the United States supplied samples that represented acute and convalescent COVID-19. The cDNA or gDNA used as material had been derived from T cells, B-cell-depleted T cells, or PBMCs.

Germline V gene data show CDR1 as MNHEY and CDR2 as SVGAGI. The CDR3 spans 14 residues. Losses at the gene ends were 8 bases for V and 11 bases for J; bases not matched to a gene: 11. Authors' methods: Reference gene primer amplification gave nucleated cell count estimates. Repertoires were generated with immunoSEQ multiplex PCR, while TCRdb's copy carries only in-frame clones and drops some. V and J calls and clone size are given by that table; D and trimming were obtained from the DNA. Of over 150,000 clones listed, approximately 88% are singletons. The V gene is TRBV6-5, the J gene TRBJ2-1, with 11 bases fitting TRBD2. The sequence derives from a woman between 55 and 75 years old who had recovered from COVID-19. Sequencing input: peripheral blood. In DNA form, the CDR3 reads TGTGCCAGCCGTCGGGGACTAGCGGTTACAAAGCAGTTCTTC. The encoded protein is CASRRGLAVTKQFF.